This T cell receptor (beta chain) was captured by sequencing in a study of cytomegalovirus exposure and HLA in healthy donors. The PCR employed 60 Vbeta primers together with 13 Jbeta primers. Only in-frame clones appear in the TCRdb table, and some are missing; sequencing was by immunoSEQ multiplex PCR. The sample carries about 78,000 clones, 72% recorded once. A word on this clone: The antigen is undetermined.

This CDR3 comprises 13 residues. Trimming pared 5 bases from V and 3 bases from J, leaving 11 bases between. From germline, CDR1 is ENHRY and CDR2 SYGVKD. The study's findings and limits: Later analysis identified a missense DCLRE1C variant that was linked to TCR beta V- and J-gene trimming. Later on, an analysis tied 15,000 or so TCR beta sequences to HLA alleles at 0.05 false discovery rate.

Sequencing was performed on PBMCs. The V gene is TRBV10-3, the J gene TRBJ2-7; TRBD2 might be the D (5 bases). The sequence was obtained from a woman between 40 and 55 years old in good health and CMV-seropositive. CDR3 residues: CAISFGRDYEQYF. In DNA, the CDR3 is TGTGCCATCAGTTTCGGACGGGACTACGAGCAGTACTTC.